The following is a TCR beta chain sequence with its context. The length of the CDR3 is 16 residues. Germline CDR1 is SGHTA and CDR2 is FQGNSA. After removal of 5 bases from V and 4 bases from J, the junction contained 13 bases not matched to a gene. Primers used in a second PCR of about 7 to 12 cycles were a sample-barcoded 5' primer and a J-beta primer mix. TCRdb passed the 5' RACE reads through MiXCR, listing each CDR3 protein once. The sample lists some 710,000 distinct CDR3 sequences; roughly 46% were seen once. The data are from a study of blood T cells in healthy people across ages. What was sequenced was blood. The clonotype comes from an older man in good health. V is TRBV7-2 and J is TRBJ1-2, with 7 positions matching TRBD1. CDR3 in DNA: TGTGCCAGCAGCGCCCATCCGGGACAGTATGGCTATGGCTACACCTTC. This gives the protein CASSAHPGQYGYGYTF.